These 10 T cell receptor beta chains were all obtained from the same sample, sequenced in a study of a mutant IDH1 vaccine in newly diagnosed glioma. Antigens of these TCRs are unknown. The time point: week 11, during vaccination. In the vaccine, a single dose held 300 ug of the mutant IDH1 20-mer peptide, along with topical imiquimod. Assay used: immunoSEQ multiplex PCR; TCRdb lists only in-frame clones, some missing. The sample lists around 25,000 clones; just over 70% were seen once. Sequences were derived from peripheral blood mononuclear cells (PBMCs), sampled from a glioma patient whose treatment included an IDH1 peptide vaccine. These receptors all come from a man between 18 and 29 years old with glioma. Some clones in this sample may be carry-over from other donors' samples.

The V and J genes are TRBV11-1 and TRBJ2-7, with D possibly TRBD1 on 5 matching bases. V was pared by 1 base and J by 7 bases, with 14 bases between. Germline CDR1 is SGHAT and CDR2 is FQDESV (reference sequence). The CDR3 sequence is 14 residues long. The CDR3 coding sequence is TGTGCCAGCAGCTTAGGATATGGACAAGGAGAGCAGTACTTC. This sequence encodes CASSLGYGQGEQYF.

This clone has more than one count but fewer than ten. The chain couples TRBV19 to TRBJ1-4, with 11 nucleotides matching TRBD1. The junction had 4 bases not matched to a gene; V was cut back by 9 bases and J by 7 bases. The length of the CDR3 is 13 residues. Germline values: CDR1 LNHDA, CDR2 SQIVND (reference sequence). In nucleotides, the CDR3 is TGTGCCAGCTCGGACAGGGGGCGTGAAAAACTGTTTTTT. This sequence encodes CASSDRGREKLFF.

The chain couples TRBV6-6 to TRBJ1-5; 10 nucleotides align to TRBD1. With 7 bases clipped from V and 5 bases from J, the junction kept 5 bases outside the gene matches. Germline assignment: CDR1 MNHNY and CDR2 SVGAGI (reference sequence). The CDR3 totals 14 residues. The CDR3 sequence is CASIRQGADQPQHF. DNA for the CDR3: TGTGCCAGCATCAGACAGGGGGCGGATCAGCCCCAGCATTTT.

The V and J genes are TRBV5-4 and TRBJ1-2; the D gene is possibly TRBD1 (5 bases). The length of the CDR3 is 13 residues. The germline gives CDR1 SGHNT, CDR2 YYREEE (reference sequence). V lost 3 bases to trimming and J lost 8 bases, with 14 bases between them. The CDR3 coding sequence is TGTGCCAGCAGCTCCCAACAGGCCTTAGGCTACACCTTC. Translating it yields CASSSQQALGYTF. The whole variable domain, filled in from reference TRBV5-4 and TRBJ1-2, reads ETGVTQSPTHLIKTRGQQVTLRCSSQSGHNTVSWYQQALGQGPQFIFQYYREEENGRGNFPPRFSGLQFPNYSSELNVNALELDDSALYLCASSSQQALGYTFGSGTRLTVV.

The chain couples TRBV9 to TRBJ2-1, with D tentatively TRBD2 (6 bases). V dropped 4 bases and J dropped 7 bases, with 24 bases sitting between them. Germline assignment: CDR1 SGDLS and CDR2 YYNGEE. This CDR3 has 17 residues. The CDR3 loop is CASSQRGPPGERNEQFF. For the CDR3, the DNA is TGTGCCAGCAGCCAGAGAGGGCCGCCGGGAGAACGGAATGAGCAGTTCTTC.

This chain joins TRBV6-5 and TRBJ2-5, with D unresolved. The germline V gene has CDR1 MNHEY and CDR2 SVGAGI. V was cut by 0 bases and J by 4 bases, with 12 bases left in between. This CDR3 is 15 amino acids long. CDR3 protein: CASSYSWPPGETQYF. The CDR3 DNA is TGTGCCAGCAGTTACTCATGGCCGCCGGGAGAGACCCAGTACTTC.

The rearrangement joins TRBV5-1 to TRBJ1-2; no clear D gene. The CDR3 totals 13 residues. V lost 0 bases and J 6 bases, leaving 9 bases between the germline ends. Germline loops: CDR1 SGHRS, CDR2 YFSETQ. CDR3 sequence: CASSLVLEDGYTF. CDR3 sequence (DNA): TGCGCCAGCAGCTTGGTTTTGGAGGATGGCTACACCTTC.

CDR3 in amino acids: CAISDPPGGHGNTIYF. CDR3 in DNA: TGTGCCATCAGTGACCCCCCGGGAGGGCACGGAAACACCATATATTTT. The chain uses TRBV10-3 and TRBJ1-3; D is unclear. The CDR3 is 16 residues long. Per germline, CDR1 ENHRY and CDR2 SYGVKD. Trimming took 3 bases from V and 4 from J, leaving 16 bases between them.

CDR3 amino acids: CSVEDQWQSLNYGYTF. CDR3 DNA sequence: TGCAGCGTTGAAGATCAGTGGCAGAGCTTGAACTATGGCTACACCTTC. The rearrangement links TRBV29-1 to TRBJ1-2; D remains ambiguous. Germline V gene data show CDR1 as SQVTM and CDR2 as ANQGSEA. The CDR3 length is 16 residues. The germline V and J ends were trimmed by 0 bases and 2 bases, with 16 bases remaining between them. Variable domain in full (rest from reference TRBV29-1 and TRBJ1-2): SAVISQKPSRDICQRGTSLTIQCQVDSQVTMMFWYRQQPGQSLTLIATANQGSEATYESGFVIDKFPISRPNLTFSTLTVSNMSPEDSSIYLCSVEDQWQSLNYGYTFGSGTRLTVV.

The rearrangement links TRBV5-6 to TRBJ1-3; weak D call: TRBD1 (5 bases). The CDR3 is 16 residues long. The V end lost 0 bases, the J end lost 8 bases, and 18 bases lay between the germline ends. Per germline, CDR1 SGHDT and CDR2 YYEEEE. The CDR3 DNA follows: TGTGCCAGCAGCTTGGTCGGACAACCTGGATCTGACACCATATATTTT. It is translated as CASSLVGQPGSDTIYF.